This is a list of T cell receptor beta chains from one sample in a study of blood T cell repertoires in COVID-19. Produced via immunoSEQ multiplex PCR; TCRdb's table is partial and in-frame only. The sample includes around 170,000 clones, under 85% of them seen just once. The sequenced sample was peripheral blood. These receptors were taken from a woman aged 40 to 49 with acute or convalescent COVID-19. CDR3s include the opening cysteine and the closing phenylalanine or tryptophan. A D gene is named only where the DNA matches it firmly. Size values are once, few and many counts, or a class for expanded clones, and some rows have none.

D gene	clone size	V gene	J gene	CDR3 DNA	CDR3 protein
-	-	TRBV3-1/TRBV3-2	TRBJ2-3	TGTGCCAGCAGCCAAGACAGGGGAGATACGCAGTATTTT	CASSQDRGDTQYF
-	-	TRBV10-3	TRBJ1-2	TGTGCCATCAGTGAGGACAGCAGCGGCTACACCTTC	CAISEDSSGYTF
TRBD1	-	TRBV5-1	TRBJ2-3	TGCGCCAGCAGCTCCGGGACAGGGGCAGATACGCAGTATTTT	CASSSGTGADTQYF
TRBD2	-	TRBV6-5	TRBJ2-3	TGTGCCAGCAGTTATCGGGGGGAGGGCACAGATACGCAGTATTTT	CASSYRGEGTDTQYF
TRBD1	-	TRBV5-1	TRBJ2-4	TGCGCCAGCAGCTTCGGGGACAGGGGGGATAACATTCAGTACTTC	CASSFGDRGDNIQYF
-	once	TRBV6-6	TRBJ2-1	TGTGCCAGCAGTGCCGCGGCCAACAATGAGCAGTTCTTC	CASSAAANNEQFF
-	once	TRBV6-5	TRBJ1-2	TGTGCCAGCAGCCGGGACACGAATAACTATGGCTACACCTTC	CASSRDTNNYGYTF
TRBD1	-	TRBV5-5	TRBJ1-2	TGTGCCAGCAAGACAGGGAGCTATGGCTACACCTTC	CASKTGSYGYTF
-	-	TRBV6-2/TRBV6-3	TRBJ1-6	TGTGCCAGCAGCCCCAGGTTGAATTCACCCCTCCACTTT	CASSPRLNSPLHF
-	-	TRBV4-1	TRBJ1-1	TGCGCCAGCAGCCATACAACCTTGAACACTGAAGCTTTCTTT	CASSHTTLNTEAFF
-	-	TRBV2	TRBJ1-1	TGTGCCAGTTTCAGGGAAACGAACACTGAAGCTTTCTTT	CASFRETNTEAFF
-	-	TRBV6-5	TRBJ2-2	TGTGCCAGCAGCCTCTCCAGGGCACCCGGGGAGCTGTTTTTT	CASSLSRAPGELFF
-	-	TRBV7-9	TRBJ2-2	TGTGCCAGCGCGCGGGGAGCGAACACCGGGGAGCTGTTTTTT	CASARGANTGELFF
-	-	TRBV6-5	TRBJ2-5	TGTGCCAGCAAGCCCATGTACCAAGAGACCCAGTACTTC	CASKPMYQETQYF
TRBD2	-	TRBV19	TRBJ2-7	TGTGCCAGTAGTATTTCGGCGGGAGCCCACGAGCAGTACTTC	CASSISAGAHEQYF
-	-	TRBV4-1	TRBJ2-1	TGCGCCAGCAGCCAAGATCAGTGGACTTCGACCTACAATGAGCAGTTCTTC	CASSQDQWTSTYNEQFF
-	-	TRBV5-4	TRBJ1-2	TGTGCCAGCAGCTTGGACGCAGGGGTTTCTCTCGGTGGCTACACCTTC	CASSLDAGVSLGGYTF
TRBD2	-	TRBV27	TRBJ2-7	TGTGCCAGCAGACCGGTAGCGGGGCCCGGAAAGCAGTACTTC	CASRPVAGPGKQYF
-	-	TRBV19	TRBJ1-3	TGTGCCAGTAGTCGAGAGAGGGCTGGCGGAAACACCATATATTTT	CASSRERAGGNTIYF
TRBD2	-	TRBV15	TRBJ2-1	TGTGCCACCAGCAGAGAAGGGACTAGCTCGGATGAGCAGTTCTTC	CATSREGTSSDEQFF
TRBD2	-	TRBV5-1	TRBJ2-3	TGCGCCACCGCTGGGGCTAGCGGGGGGTTTGGCACAGATACGCAGTATTTT	CATAGASGGFGTDTQYF
-	-	TRBV29-1	TRBJ1-1	TGCAGCGTTGAAGGAGGCCAGAACACTGAAGCTTTCTTT	CSVEGGQNTEAFF
-	-	TRBV2	TRBJ1-1	TGTGCCAGCAGGGGGACTCTCACTGAAGCTTTCTTT	CASRGTLTEAFF
-	-	TRBV9	TRBJ2-2	TGTGCCAGCAGTGTACAACCAATCCGGGGCACCGGGGAGCTGTTTTTT	CASSVQPIRGTGELFF
-	-	TRBV19	TRBJ1-2	TGTGCCAGCGAAAGGGGGGGCGTCAACTATGGCTACACCTTC	CASERGGVNYGYTF
-	-	TRBV6-6	TRBJ2-5	TGTGCCAGCAGTCCCCCGGGACATCGGTCGGGCCAAGAGACCCAGTACTTC	CASSPPGHRSGQETQYF
-	once	TRBV14	TRBJ1-1	TGTGCCAGCAGCCAAGATCAAGGACAGCCGCCTGAAGCTTTCTTT	CASSQDQGQPPEAFF
TRBD1	-	TRBV4-2	TRBJ1-2	TGTGCCAGCAGCCAAGTCATCCGCGACAGGGGTATATATGGCTACACCTTC	CASSQVIRDRGIYGYTF
-	-	TRBV2	TRBJ1-1	TGTGCCAGAACCGGGGAACAGGGTGAAGCTTTCTTT	CARTGEQGEAFF
TRBD1	few	TRBV5-1	TRBJ1-6	TGCGCCAGCAGCTTTACAGGGGAAGGCTCCTATAATTCACCCCTCCACTTT	CASSFTGEGSYNSPLHF
-	once	TRBV24-1	TRBJ1-5	TGTGCCACCAGTGGAGGCGGTAATCAGCCCCAGCATTTT	CATSGGGNQPQHF